The rows below give T cell receptor beta chains drawn from one sample of a study of blood T cells in healthy people across ages. Via MiXCR, TCRdb re-called the 5' RACE reads, giving one row per CDR3 protein. The sample holds roughly 680,000 distinct CDR3 sequences; roughly half are singletons and the top ten take approximately 12%. The sample comprised blood. These receptors were taken from a woman older than 75 in good health. The CDR3 runs from the conserved cysteine through the conserved F or W. Fields, in order: CDR3 protein, CDR3 DNA, D gene, clone size, J gene, V gene. D genes are given only for firm matches. Only part of the rows carry a size: once, few, many, or a class if the clone is expanded.

CASSPGGLAGGNEQFF	TGTGCCAGCTCACCGGGTGGACTAGCGGGAGGCAATGAGCAGTTCTTC	TRBD2	many	TRBJ2-1	TRBV18
CASTRDRGPNYGYTF	TGTGCCAGCACTCGGGACAGGGGGCCTAACTATGGCTACACCTTC	TRBD1	few	TRBJ1-2	TRBV12-3/TRBV12-4
CASSSGPYGYTF	TGTGCCAGCAGCTCTGGCCCCTATGGCTACACCTTC	NA	many	TRBJ1-2	TRBV12-3/TRBV12-4
CASSRGTGTLETQYF	TGCGCCAGCAGCCGCGGGACAGGGACTCTGGAGACCCAGTACTTC	TRBD1	NA	TRBJ2-5	TRBV4-3
CASSLSGLAAYNEQFF	TGTGCCAGCAGTTTGTCGGGACTAGCGGCCTACAATGAGCAGTTCTTC	TRBD2	NA	TRBJ2-1	TRBV12-3/TRBV12-4
CASSQVAGSTNTGELFF	TGCGCCAGCAGCCAAGTAGCGGGGAGTACGAACACCGGGGAGCTGTTTTTT	TRBD2	NA	TRBJ2-2	TRBV4-1
CASRVDPTGYEQYF	TGTGCCAGCCGCGTGGACCCAACTGGATACGAGCAGTACTTC	NA	once	TRBJ2-7	TRBV9
CASSPILAGGPYEQFF	TGTGCCAGCAGTCCAATTCTAGCGGGGGGGCCGTATGAGCAGTTCTTC	TRBD2	few	TRBJ2-1	TRBV28
CASSLGGVLDTQYF	TGCGCCAGCAGTCTGGGCGGGGTGCTTGATACGCAGTATTTT	NA	NA	TRBJ2-3	TRBV5-1
CASSESLAGVETQYF	TGTGCCAGCAGTGAATCGTTAGCGGGGGTAGAGACCCAGTACTTC	TRBD2	many	TRBJ2-5	TRBV2
CASSIEGQGAHEQYF	TGTGCCAGCAGTATCGAGGGACAGGGGGCCCACGAGCAGTACTTC	TRBD1	NA	TRBJ2-7	TRBV28
CASSPIPLAGEGNEQFF	TGCGCCAGCAGCCCTATCCCCCTAGCGGGAGAGGGCAATGAGCAGTTCTTC	TRBD2	few	TRBJ2-1	TRBV5-1
CASSYPTGSTEAFF	TGTGCCAGTAGTTACCCGACCGGAAGCACTGAAGCTTTCTTT	NA	NA	TRBJ1-1	TRBV19
CASSVGDRGTPSPQHF	TGTGCCAGCAGTGTAGGAGACAGGGGGACCCCCAGCCCCCAGCATTTT	TRBD1	few	TRBJ1-5	TRBV12-3/TRBV12-4
CASSEMGQGGTGNTIYF	TGTGCCAGCAGTGAAATGGGGCAGGGGGGAACTGGAAACACCATATATTTT	TRBD1	NA	TRBJ1-3	TRBV6-1
CASSYRLNYGYTF	TGTGCCAGCAGTTACAGGCTTAACTATGGCTACACCTTC	NA	NA	TRBJ1-2	TRBV27